This TCR beta chain was sequenced for a study of blood T cell repertoires in COVID-19. At the level of the study: Researchers got acute and convalescent COVID-19 samples from the United States, Italy and Spain. Sources were T cells, B-cell-depleted T cells, or PBMCs; the material itself was cDNA or gDNA.

Trimming took 3 bases from V and 6 from J, leaving 13 bases between them. The CDR3 is made up of 14 amino acids. The germline V gene encodes CDR1 SGHNT and CDR2 YYREEE (reference sequence). In the authors' methods: Reference gene primers were amplified, and this amplification served to estimate nucleated cell counts. Repertoires were generated with immunoSEQ multiplex PCR, while TCRdb's copy carries only in-frame clones and drops some. V and J calls and clone size are copied from that table; D and trimming were computed from the DNA. This table has tens of thousands of clones, around 74% appearing once.

Sample: peripheral blood. The chain joins TRBV5-4 to TRBJ2-1; no definite D call. The receptor was derived from a woman aged 80 or over with active or convalescent COVID-19. The CDR3 here is CASSSRIAGNEQFF. The CDR3 bases are TGTGCCAGCAGCTCCAGGATCGCAGGCAATGAGCAGTTCTTC. Based on the CDR3 plus reference TRBV5-4 and TRBJ2-1, the full variable domain is ETGVTQSPTHLIKTRGQQVTLRCSSQSGHNTVSWYQQALGQGPQFIFQYYREEENGRGNFPPRFSGLQFPNYSSELNVNALELDDSALYLCASSSRIAGNEQFFGPGTRLTVL.